Following are 13 T cell receptor beta chains from one sample sequenced in a study of T cells after yellow fever vaccination. TCRdb called the 5' RACE reads again in MiXCR, with one record for every CDR3 protein. Of a few hundred thousand distinct CDR3 sequences listed, less than 9.5% were seen once; the top ten hold 15% to 20%. The sample in question was PBMCs, obtained more than 35 days after the first yellow fever vaccination. The receptors here all came from a man in his late teens or twenties who received the YFV17D yellow fever vaccine.

The chain employs TRBV2 and TRBJ2-5; 8 bases map to TRBD2. V lost 6 bases to trimming and J lost 2 bases; unmatched junction nucleotides: 11. Germline CDR1 SNHLY, CDR2 FYNNEI. This CDR3 has 16 residues. The CDR3 loop is CASRKKASGYQETQYF. DNA for the CDR3: TGTGCCAGCAGGAAGAAGGCTAGCGGGTATCAAGAGACCCAGTACTTC.

This clonotype has a handful of counts. The V call is TRBV2, the J call TRBJ2-2; 8 bases map to TRBD1. V gave up 5 bases and J gave up 4 bases; unmatched junction bases: 6. Germline CDR1 and CDR2: SNHLY and FYNNEI. This CDR3 has 15 amino acids. The CDR3 DNA sequence: TGTGCCAGCAGTTGGACAGGGCGGCGCACCGGGGAGCTGTTTTTT. This translates into CASSWTGRRTGELFF. The full variable domain, completed using reference TRBV2 and TRBJ2-2, is EPEVTQTPSHQVTQMGQEVILRCVPISNHLYFYWYRQILGQKVEFLVSFYNNEISEKSEIFDDQFSVERPDGSNFTLKIRSTKLEDSAMYFCASSWTGRRTGELFFGEGSRLTVL.

This clonotype was counted a few times. This chain uses TRBV6-5 with TRBJ2-2; D ambiguous. The germline CDR1 and CDR2 sequences are MNHEY and SVGAGI. The CDR3 runs 15 residues. V was clipped by 3 bases and J by 1 base, with 9 bases between them. In DNA form, the CDR3 reads TGTGCCAGCAGTTATGGAACGGAGAACACCGGGGAGCTGTTTTTT. Protein sequence: CASSYGTENTGELFF.

This clonotype was recorded many times. This chain joins TRBV20-1 and TRBJ2-7, with D unclear. V lost 5 bases and J lost 1, with 6 bases in between. CDR1 and CDR2 from the germline V gene are DFQATT and SNEGSKA (reference sequence). The CDR3 covers 11 residues. CDR3 amino acids: CSAPLSYEQYF. The CDR3 coding sequence is TGCAGTGCTCCGTTATCCTACGAGCAGTACTTC.

CDR3 nucleotide sequence: TGTGCCAGCAGCGTTCATTGGCAGACTAATGAAAAACTGTTTTTT. Protein product: CASSVHWQTNEKLFF. The V and J genes are TRBV9 and TRBJ1-4, with D uncertain. V lost 2 bases to trimming and J lost 2 bases, with 10 bases between them. This CDR3 spans 15 amino acids. Germline values: CDR1 SGDLS, CDR2 YYNGEE. Full variable domain (missing parts from reference TRBV9 and TRBJ1-4): DSGVTQTPKHLITATGQRVTLRCSPRSGDLSVYWYQQSLDQGLQFLIQYYNGEERAKGNILERFSAQQFPDLHSELNLSSLELGDSALYFCASSVHWQTNEKLFFGSGTQLSVL.

The table lists this clonotype with a few counts. The gene calls are TRBV19 and TRBJ2-2; TRBD1 agrees at 9 bases. Germline V lookup: CDR1 LNHDA, CDR2 SQIVND (reference sequence). Unmatched junction bases numbered 7, after V lost 9 bases and J lost 5 bases. This CDR3 is built from 14 residues. CDR3 residues: CASRDRAVTGELFF. CDR3 in DNA: TGTGCCAGCAGGGACAGGGCGGTAACCGGGGAGCTGTTTTTT.

This rearrangement joins TRBV3-1 to TRBJ1-1, with D perhaps TRBD1 (5 bases). The CDR3 is 13 amino acids. The germline V gene encodes CDR1 LGHDT and CDR2 YNNKEL (reference sequence). Between the trimmed V and J ends, which lost 1 base and 4 bases, there was a span of 7 bases. CDR3 in DNA: TGTGCCAGCAGCCAAGCAGGGCCCACTGAAGCTTTCTTT. Translating gives CASSQAGPTEAFF.

V usage is TRBV6-1 and J usage is TRBJ2-7; D is perhaps TRBD2 (5 bases). This CDR3 contains 13 residues. V was cut by 6 bases and J by 3 bases, with 12 bases left in between. Germline CDR1 reads MNHNS; CDR2 reads SASEGT. The CDR3 DNA is TGTGCCAGCAGCCGAGGGTCCCGCTACGAGCAGTACGTC. It yields the protein CASSRGSRYEQYV.

This clonotype was seen a few times. The rearrangement joins TRBV15 to TRBJ1-1; the D is unclear. This CDR3 has 16 amino acids. The V end lost 0 bases, the J end lost 0 bases, and 11 bases lay between the germline ends. Germline CDR1 is LNHNV and CDR2 is YYDKDF (reference sequence). In DNA, the CDR3 is TGTGCCACCAGCAGAGATCCCCGACCGATGAACACTGAAGCTTTCTTT. It encodes CATSRDPRPMNTEAFF.

The DNA for the CDR3 is TGTGCCAGCAAGAGGACGGTGGCCTTCTACAATGAGCAGTTCTTC. Amino acids: CASKRTVAFYNEQFF. The rearrangement joins TRBV2 to TRBJ2-1; D call uncertain. The CDR3 consists of 15 residues. Germline V gives CDR1 SNHLY, CDR2 FYNNEI. Trimming removed 7 bases at V and 3 bases at J, with 16 bases between.

This clonotype has a handful of counts. The chain has TRBV6-2 or TRBV6-3 and TRBJ2-1; 9 bases map to TRBD2. This CDR3 is built from 14 residues. Germline CDR1 and CDR2: MNHEY and SVGEGT. The J segment lost 8 bases and the V segment lost 6 bases, leaving 8 bases of the junction unmatched. The CDR3 spells CASRPGLARHEQFF. The CDR3 DNA is TGTGCCAGCAGACCGGGACTAGCCCGGCATGAGCAGTTCTTC.

This clonotype was recorded many times. The rearrangement joins TRBV5-1 to TRBJ2-3; D might be TRBD1 (6 bases). Germline-derived CDR1 and CDR2 are SGHRS and YFSETQ. Trimming shortened V by 4 bases and J by 0 bases, and 15 bases separated the two germline ends. This CDR3 contains 16 residues. The CDR3 region has the DNA TGCGCCAGCAGCCCGGACAGAATTTCTAGCACAGATACGCAGTATTTT. Its protein is CASSPDRISSTDTQYF.

The chain employs TRBV20-1 and TRBJ1-6; D is perhaps TRBD1 (5 bases). The CDR3 is 15 residues long. CDR1 is DFQATT, CDR2 SNEGSKA, per germline (reference sequence). V was clipped by 0 bases and J by 4 bases, with 10 bases between them. CDR3 nucleotide sequence: TGCAGTGCTAGAGAGGACACCAGGTATAATTCACCCCTCCACTTT. Residues: CSAREDTRYNSPLHF.